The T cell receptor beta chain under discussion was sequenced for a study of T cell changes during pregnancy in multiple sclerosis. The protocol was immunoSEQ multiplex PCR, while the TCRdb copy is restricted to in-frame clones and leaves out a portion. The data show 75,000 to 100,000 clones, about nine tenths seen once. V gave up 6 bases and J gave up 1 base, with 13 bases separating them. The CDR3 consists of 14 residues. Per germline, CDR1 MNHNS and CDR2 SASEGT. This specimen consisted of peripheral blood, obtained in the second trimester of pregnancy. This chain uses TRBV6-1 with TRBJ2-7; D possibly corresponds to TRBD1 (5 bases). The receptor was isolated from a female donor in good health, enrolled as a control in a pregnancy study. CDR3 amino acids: CASSLRGISYEQYF. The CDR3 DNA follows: TGTGCCAGCAGCCTAAGGGGTATTTCCTACGAGCAGTACTTC.